This TCR beta chain was documented in a study of sequential checkpoint blockade in melanoma. Profiled with immunoSEQ multiplex PCR; TCRdb holds only in-frame clones, not every one. This table holds around 19,000 clones, roughly four fifths found once. Trimming took off 4 bases at V and 2 bases at J, with 18 bases between the two ends. CDR1 and CDR2 from the germline V gene are LNHDA and SQIVND (reference sequence). The CDR3 covers 18 residues. Specified treatment: randomized to nivolumab then ipilimumab (arm A) or the reverse (arm B). DNA-damaging chemotherapy had not been given to any patient beforehand.

This chain uses TRBV19 with TRBJ2-6, with D possibly being TRBD1 (8 bases). This clonotype originated in a human donor with melanoma. The input for sequencing was CD8+ T cells sorted from blood (inferred from file names), taken from a patient given nivolumab and ipilimumab in sequence. The CDR3 nucleotides are TGTGCCAGTAGTAATGAAGGACAGGGAGGGACTGGGGCCAACGTCCTGACTTTC. This sequence encodes CASSNEGQGGTGANVLTF.